The 24 T cell receptor beta chains given below trace back to one sample, sequenced in a study of T cells in tuberculosis (dated by TCRdb to 2016 to 2019). Read against the paper, the sample's time point label means: new active TB diagnosis, blood taken before or within 7 days of starting treatment. Libraries were built with the immunoSEQ multiplex PCR assay. TCRdb mirrors the immuneACCESS table, restricted to in-frame sequences. Some clones are absent from its copies; in checked studies, under half trace to an unresolved V gene, and the reason for the others is unknown. The sample includes roughly 31,000 clones, with 86% observed a single time. 4% to 6.5% of the sample is in the top ten clones. Sequences were derived from PBMCs, sampled at tuberculosis diagnosis. The receptors derive from an adult with tuberculosis.

This sequence joins TRBV19 and TRBJ1-5; no clear D. This CDR3 region has 15 residues. Germline V gene lookup returns CDR1 LNHDA and CDR2 SQIVND (reference sequence). V lost 3 bases and J 6 bases, leaving 15 bases between the germline ends. CDR3 amino acids: CASSITPKGGQPQHF. The CDR3 nucleotides are TGTGCCAGTAGTATTACTCCAAAGGGAGGTCAGCCCCAGCATTTT.

This clone has only a few counts. CDR3 protein: CASSPDLDFVYNEQFF. DNA for the CDR3: TGTGCCAGCAGCCCGGACTTGGACTTCGTCTACAATGAGCAGTTCTTC. The gene calls are TRBV7-9 and TRBJ2-1, with D possibly matching TRBD2 (5 bases). V shed 5 bases and J shed 3 bases, with 17 bases lying between them. There are 16 residues in the CDR3. Germline lookup yields CDR1 SEHNR and CDR2 FQNEAQ (reference sequence).

The chain joins TRBV5-1 to TRBJ2-2; possible D gene TRBD2, 6 bases. The germline gives CDR1 SGHRS, CDR2 YFSETQ. V was clipped by 0 bases and J by 3 bases, with 15 bases between them. CDR3 size: 17 residues. The CDR3 loop is CASSLGGRTPYTGELFF. The CDR3, as DNA: TGCGCCAGCAGCTTGGGTGGGAGGACCCCCTACACCGGGGAGCTGTTTTTT.

This clone came up a few times. V is TRBV19 and J is TRBJ2-7; TRBD2 aligns across 10 bases. This CDR3 is built from 14 residues. V lost 4 bases to trimming and J lost 2 bases; unmatched junction nucleotides: 2. Germline loops: CDR1 LNHDA, CDR2 SQIVND (reference sequence). The CDR3 here is CASSSTSGTYEQYF. The CDR3 nucleotides are TGTGCCAGTAGTAGCACTAGCGGGACCTACGAGCAGTACTTC.

The gene calls are TRBV28 and TRBJ1-5; tentatively, D is TRBD1 (6 bases). Per germline, CDR1 MDHEN and CDR2 SYDVKM. The V and J ends lost 0 bases and 0 bases respectively, with 9 bases between them. The CDR3 is 16 residues long. The CDR3 DNA follows: TGTGCCAGCAGTTTATGGGGCAGGGGTAGCAATCAGCCCCAGCATTTT. It codes for CASSLWGRGSNQPQHF.

This clone has just one count. The rearrangement links TRBV5-6 to TRBJ2-7; 8 bases are shared with TRBD1. V was clipped by 1 base and J by 4 bases; unmatched bases: 1. CDR1 is SGHDT and CDR2 is YYEEEE in the germline V gene. The CDR3 has 13 amino acids. The CDR3 reads CASSLNRGYEQYF. DNA for the CDR3: TGTGCCAGCAGCTTGAACAGGGGGTACGAGCAGTACTTC. Full variable domain (remainder filled in from reference TRBV5-6 and TRBJ2-7): DAGVTQSPTHLIKTRGQQVTLRCSPKSGHDTVSWYQQALGQGPQFIFQYYEEEERQRGNFPDRFSGHQFPNYSSELNVNALLLGDSALYLCASSLNRGYEQYFGPGTRLTVT.

The rearrangement uses TRBV6-6 and TRBJ2-3; D uncertain. This CDR3 is built from 12 residues. CDR1 and CDR2 (germline): MNHNY, SVGAGI (reference sequence). The V end lost 2 bases, the J end lost 4 bases, and 4 bases lay between the germline ends. The chain's CDR3 is CASSYGPDTQYF. In DNA form, the CDR3 reads TGTGCCAGCAGTTACGGCCCAGATACGCAGTATTTT.

The chain uses TRBV19 and TRBJ2-5; TRBD1 matches at 9 bases. Germline CDR1 and CDR2: LNHDA and SQIVND (reference sequence). V shed 3 bases, J shed 5 bases, and the junction held 4 bases outside the gene matches. The CDR3 sequence is 14 residues long. CDR3 amino acids: CASSITGGYETQYF. CDR3 DNA sequence: TGTGCCAGTAGTATCACAGGGGGCTATGAGACCCAGTACTTC.

The chain carries TRBV4-1 and TRBJ2-4; D unclear. Germline CDR1 is MGHRA and CDR2 is YSYEKL. The CDR3 runs to 15 residues. Trimming removed 1 base from V and 6 bases from J, with 13 bases in between. Here the CDR3 DNA reads TGCGCCAGCAGCCAAGCTTTTATGGCACGAAACATTCAGTACTTC. This encodes CASSQAFMARNIQYF.

This clone was observed a few times. This chain connects TRBV6-4 to TRBJ2-1, with TRBD2 identical over 9 bases. The CDR3 runs 14 residues. V dropped 6 bases and J dropped 7; count of bases not matched to a gene: 7. From germline, CDR1 is MRHNA and CDR2 SNTAGT. The CDR3 loop reads CASSAGTSSNEQFF. The CDR3 DNA is TGTGCCAGCAGCGCCGGGACTAGCTCTAATGAGCAGTTCTTC.

The chain combines TRBV5-8 with TRBJ2-7; D gene unclear. Trimming left V 4 bases short and J 4 bases short, with 12 bases between. Germline CDR1 is SGHTS and CDR2 is YDEGEE. The CDR3 sequence is 13 residues long. CDR3 sequence (DNA): TGTGCCAGCAGCCCCGACTGGATTTACGAGCAGTACTTC. Translation: CASSPDWIYEQYF.

The V call is TRBV20-1, the J call TRBJ1-2, with D possibly matching TRBD1 (5 bases). V lost 6 bases and J 8 bases, leaving 13 bases between the germline ends. The CDR3 totals 11 residues. CDR1 DFQATT and CDR2 SNEGSKA come from the germline V gene (reference sequence). The CDR3 is CSALQGVGYTF. The CDR3 coding sequence is TGCAGTGCCCTCCAGGGTGTCGGCTACACCTTC.

The CDR3 sequence: CASSQDRGAEAFF. CDR3 sequence (DNA): TGTGCCAGCTCTCAGGACAGGGGGGCTGAAGCTTTCTTT. The gene calls are TRBV18 and TRBJ1-1, with 10 bases aligning to TRBD1. CDR1 and CDR2 from the germline V gene are KGHSH and LQKENI. The CDR3 sequence is 13 residues long. The J segment lost 6 bases and the V segment lost 6 bases, leaving 4 bases of the junction unmatched. Combining the CDR3 with reference TRBV18 and TRBJ1-1 gives the whole variable domain NAGVMQNPRHLVRRRGQEARLRCSPMKGHSHVYWYRQLPEEGLKFMVYLQKENIIDESGMPKERFSAEFPKEGPSILRIQQVVRGDSAAYFCASSQDRGAEAFFGQGTRLTVV.

This chain connects TRBV19 to TRBJ2-7, with 9 nucleotides matching TRBD1. Trimming took 7 bases from V and 0 from J; bases not matched to a gene: 10. The length of the CDR3 is 16 residues. Germline V gene lookup returns CDR1 LNHDA and CDR2 SQIVND (reference sequence). The CDR3 region has the DNA TGTGCCAGTAAGCCCCATCACAGGGGGCCCTCCTACGAGCAGTACTTC. Translated, it gives CASKPHHRGPSYEQYF.

The V call is TRBV19, the J call TRBJ1-1; 7 bases agree with TRBD1. The germline V gene has CDR1 LNHDA and CDR2 SQIVND (reference sequence). V dropped 7 bases and J dropped 6; count of bases not matched to a gene: 11. The CDR3 is 14 amino acids. Here the CDR3 DNA reads TGTGCCAGTACCCCCGACAGGGTGGCCTCTGAAGCTTTCTTT. Its translation: CASTPDRVASEAFF.

The rearrangement links TRBV21-1 to TRBJ1-2; the table's TRBD1 call for D was not verified on the DNA. TRBV21-1 is labeled a pseudogene. The CDR3 consists of 13 residues. The CDR3 sequence is CASSKEGLNGYTF. The CDR3 nucleotides are TGTGCCAGCAGCAAAGAGGGGTTGAATGGCTACACCTTC.

This chain uses TRBV12-5 with TRBJ2-7; maybe TRBD2 (6 bases). The CDR3 consists of 11 residues. Trimming removed 5 bases at V and 7 bases at J, with 9 bases between. Germline V gene lookup returns CDR1 LGHNT and CDR2 FRNRAP. CDR3 protein: CASGRGLEQYF. In DNA, the CDR3 is TGTGCTAGTGGTCGGGGACTGGAGCAGTACTTC.

The count of this clone is one. The V call is TRBV21-1, the J call TRBJ1-6; TRBD1, the D gene given by the table, was not confirmed from the DNA. TRBV21-1 is recorded as a pseudogene. CDR3 length: 16 amino acids. The CDR3 sequence: CASNLQGCSYNSPLHF. In DNA form, the CDR3 reads TGTGCCAGCAACTTACAGGGCTGCTCCTATAATTCACCCCTCCACTTT.

J is TRBJ1-1 and V is TRBV6-1, with D possibly being TRBD1 (6 bases). The CDR3 has 11 amino acids. Germline V gene data show CDR1 as MNHNS and CDR2 as SASEGT. V lost 5 bases to trimming and J lost 10 bases, with 11 bases between them. In DNA form, the CDR3 reads TGTGCCAGCAGTCCGGACAGACGAGCTTTCTTT. It specifies CASSPDRRAFF.

Worth noting for this clone: The sample contains more than one DNA sequence encoding this CDR3. The chain has TRBV6-1 and TRBJ1-2; possibly TRBD1 for D (5 bases). The CDR3 length is 15 residues. The V gene's germline CDR1 is MNHNS and CDR2 SASEGT. V was shortened by 3 bases and J by 2 bases, with 13 bases between the two germline ends. This chain's CDR3 is CASSEGGSGNYGYTF. The CDR3 bases are TGTGCCAGCAGTGAGGGGGGGAGCGGGAACTATGGCTACACCTTC.

The chain recombines TRBV5-1 with TRBJ2-7; 8 bases agree with TRBD1. V was pared by 0 bases and J by 1 base, with 3 bases of the junction left unmatched. In germline, CDR1 is SGHRS, CDR2 YFSETQ. The CDR3 length is 15 residues. The CDR3 sequence: CASSLAGDRSYEQYF. The CDR3 DNA reads TGCGCCAGCAGCTTGGCTGGGGACAGGTCCTACGAGCAGTACTTC. Full variable domain (outside the CDR3, taken from reference TRBV5-1 and TRBJ2-7): KAGVTQTPRYLIKTRGQQVTLSCSPISGHRSVSWYQQTPGQGLQFLFEYFSETQRNKGNFPGRFSGRQFSNSRSEMNVSTLELGDSALYLCASSLAGDRSYEQYFGPGTRLTVT.

The chain carries TRBV6-5 and TRBJ1-3; D is unresolved. CDR3 length: 16 residues. V lost 0 bases and J lost 3, with 12 bases in between. Germline CDR1 MNHEY, CDR2 SVGAGI. CDR3 DNA sequence: TGTGCCAGCAGTTACTCATATGGAGGGATTGGAAACACCATATATTTT. This codes for CASSYSYGGIGNTIYF.

This chain connects TRBV28 to TRBJ1-1; possibly TRBD1 for D (6 bases). V was shortened by 6 bases and J by 1 base, with 15 bases between the two germline ends. Germline V gene data show CDR1 as MDHEN and CDR2 as SYDVKM. This CDR3 is built from 15 residues. CDR3 amino acids: CASRPGQFPNTEAFF. CDR3 coding DNA: TGTGCCAGCAGGCCCGGACAGTTCCCGAACACTGAAGCTTTCTTT.

This clone was observed a handful of times. J is TRBJ2-7 and V is TRBV5-1; no clear D. Deletions cut 3 bases from V and 3 bases from J, with 16 bases between. The CDR3 length is 15 residues. In germline, CDR1 is SGHRS, CDR2 YFSETQ. The CDR3 is CASSSTPSAVYEQYF. Here the CDR3 DNA reads TGCGCCAGCAGCTCTACCCCTTCCGCCGTCTACGAGCAGTACTTC.